This T cell receptor beta chain was identified in a study of CD8+ T cells in alopecia areata. Study-wide findings and caveats: Clarity of TCR sharing across patients fell short of that in mice, possibly HLA-related. Lesional scalp exceeded normal scalp in clonality, especially in alopecia totalis/universalis. Normal skin's resident alphabeta T cells are also sequenced in scalp samples.

This clone was observed a handful of times. The antigen remains undetermined. cDNA serving as the sequencing template came from extracted, reverse transcribed RNA. Clones were sequenced by immunoSEQ multiplex PCR, and TCRdb holds only the in-frame ones, with some missing. This sample has around 120,000 clones, with 47% found just once. This receptor was taken from a human donor with alopecia areata. The sequencing input was NKG2D-low CD8+ T cells sorted from blood.

The CDR3 loop reads CSVALGTSQQFF. CDR3 sequence (DNA): TGCAGCGTTGCTTTAGGGACTTCCCAGCAGTTCTTC. The chain employs TRBV29-1 and TRBJ2-1, with D maybe TRBD2 (6 bases). This CDR3 is built from 12 residues. Germline assignment: CDR1 SQVTM and CDR2 ANQGSEA. V lost 4 bases and J 11 bases, leaving 15 bases between the germline ends.